This T cell receptor beta chain was sequenced during a study of CD8 T cells in Susac syndrome. A word on this clonotype: Its antigen is still unknown.

Findings and limits, study-wide: Regarding the TCR sequencing and HLA analysis, the study admitted that a relatively small number of individuals were involved.

The CDR3 length is 15 residues. V was trimmed by 4 bases and J by 5 bases, leaving 16 bases between them. Germline V gives CDR1 SGHTA, CDR2 FQGNSA. High-throughput TCR beta sequencing covered peripheral CD8+ and CD4+ T cells. It was with random hexamers that roughly 0.45 to 1 ug RNA was reverse transcribed. An immunoSEQ multiplex PCR generated amplified TCR beta CDR3 products spanning 54 Vbeta and 13 Jbeta. In TCRdb, the immunoSEQ multiplex PCR reads were re-called with MiXCR into one record per CDR3 protein. The table records more than 200,000 distinct CDR3 sequences, approximately 90% of them present only once.

The chain links TRBV7-2 to TRBJ2-3; the D is unclear. Sequencing input: CD8+ T cells from PBMCs. The sequence was collected from a human donor with multiple sclerosis. The CDR3 nucleotides read TGTGCCAGCAGCTCCCCAACCCTAGTTGGAGATACGCAGTATTTT. Translated, it gives CASSSPTLVGDTQYF. Variable domain in full (rest from reference TRBV7-2 and TRBJ2-3): GAGVSQSPSNKVTEKGKDVELRCDPISGHTALYWYRQSLGQGLEFLIYFQGNSAPDKSGLPSDRFSAERTGGSVSTLTIQRTQQEDSAVYLCASSSPTLVGDTQYFGPGTRLTVL.